This TCR beta chain was sequenced for a study of cytomegalovirus exposure and HLA in healthy donors. With 60 Vbeta and 13 Jbeta primers, the PCR was carried out. Clones were read by immunoSEQ multiplex PCR, and TCRdb kept only the in-frame ones, dropping some. The listing contains 100,000 to 150,000 clones. The CDR3 is 18 amino acids. Germline loops: CDR1 SGHTA, CDR2 FQGTGA. V was pared by 1 base and J by 9 bases, with 17 bases of the junction left unmatched. Sequencing input: PBMCs. This TCR derives from a woman in her forties in good health and CMV-seronegative. V is TRBV7-3 and J is TRBJ2-5; 10 bases fit TRBD2. The DNA for the CDR3 is TGTGCCAGCAGCTTAAACGGAGGGGCTAGCGGGGGCCGAACTGCCCAGTACTTC. It yields the protein CASSLNGGASGGRTAQYF.